This TCR beta chain originates from a study of shared clonotypes between healthy human individuals. Study summary: Three CD4 naive, three CD4 memory, two CD8 naive and one CD8 memory plate were used per donor.

The table came from immunoSEQ multiplex PCR; TCRdb's copy has only in-frame clones and leaves some out. The sample includes hundreds of thousands of clones, 95% to 97% seen only once; the top ten take roughly 0.23%. Naive CD8 cells were CD45RO-negative, positively selected for CCR7, excluding terminally differentiated effector memory CD45RA+ cells. Study-wide results and caveats: Since donors were few, the genetic and exposure-history diversity represented was limited. Blood was the sole source, and tissue repertoires probably differ.

Regarding this clone: Its target is not known.

The origin of this receptor is a young man in good health. The material sequenced was naive CD8+ T cells sorted from blood.

Here the CDR3 reads CASSRRGGTYEQYF. The CDR3 coding sequence is TGTGCCAGCAGCCGTAGGGGCGGGACCTACGAGCAGTACTTC. The chain couples TRBV9 to TRBJ2-7, with D perhaps TRBD2 (6 bases). Per germline, CDR1 SGDLS and CDR2 YYNGEE. CDR3 length: 14 residues. V gave up 4 bases and J gave up 2 bases, with 13 bases separating them. The whole variable domain, filled in from reference TRBV9 and TRBJ2-7, reads DSGVTQTPKHLITATGQRVTLRCSPRSGDLSVYWYQQSLDQGLQFLIQYYNGEERAKGNILERFSAQQFPDLHSELNLSSLELGDSALYFCASSRRGGTYEQYFGPGTRLTVT.